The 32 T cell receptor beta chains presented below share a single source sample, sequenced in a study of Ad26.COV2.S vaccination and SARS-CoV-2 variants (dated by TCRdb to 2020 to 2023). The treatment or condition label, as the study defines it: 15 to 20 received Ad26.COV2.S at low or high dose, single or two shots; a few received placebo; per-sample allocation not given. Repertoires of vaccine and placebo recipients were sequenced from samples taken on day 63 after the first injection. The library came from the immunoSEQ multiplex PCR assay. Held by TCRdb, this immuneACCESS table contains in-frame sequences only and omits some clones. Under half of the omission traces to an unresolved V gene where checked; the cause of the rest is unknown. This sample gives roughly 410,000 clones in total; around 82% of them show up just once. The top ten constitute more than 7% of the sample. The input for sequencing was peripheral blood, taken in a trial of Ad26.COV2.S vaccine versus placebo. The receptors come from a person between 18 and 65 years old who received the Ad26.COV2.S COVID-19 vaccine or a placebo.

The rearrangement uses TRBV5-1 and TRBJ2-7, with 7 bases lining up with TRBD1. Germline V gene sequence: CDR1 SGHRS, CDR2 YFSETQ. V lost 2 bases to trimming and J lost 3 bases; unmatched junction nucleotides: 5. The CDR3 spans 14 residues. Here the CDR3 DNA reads TGCGCCAGCAGCTTACAGGGGCCGTACTACGAGCAGTACTTC. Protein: CASSLQGPYYEQYF.

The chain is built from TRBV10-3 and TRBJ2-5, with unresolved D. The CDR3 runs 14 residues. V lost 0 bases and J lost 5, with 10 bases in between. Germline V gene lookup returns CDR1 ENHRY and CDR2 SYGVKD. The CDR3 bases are TGTGCCATCAGTGAGTCAGGACCCCGCGAGACCCAGTACTTC. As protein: CAISESGPRETQYF.

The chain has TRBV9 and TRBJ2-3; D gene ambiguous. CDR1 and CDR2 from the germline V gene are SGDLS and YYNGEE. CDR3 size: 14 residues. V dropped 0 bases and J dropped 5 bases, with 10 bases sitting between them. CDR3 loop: CASSVDQSGDTQYF. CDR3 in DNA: TGTGCCAGCAGCGTAGATCAGTCGGGAGATACGCAGTATTTT.

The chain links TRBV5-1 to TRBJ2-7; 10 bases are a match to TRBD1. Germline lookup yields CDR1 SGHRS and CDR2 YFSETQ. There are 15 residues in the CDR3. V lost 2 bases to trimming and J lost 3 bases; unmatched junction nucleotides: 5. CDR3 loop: CASSFGDRGGYEQYF. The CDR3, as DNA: TGCGCCAGCAGCTTTGGGGACAGGGGAGGCTACGAGCAGTACTTC.

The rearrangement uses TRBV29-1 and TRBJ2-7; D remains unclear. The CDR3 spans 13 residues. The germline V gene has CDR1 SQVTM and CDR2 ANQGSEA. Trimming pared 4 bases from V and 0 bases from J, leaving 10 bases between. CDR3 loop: CSVVLQDSYEQYF. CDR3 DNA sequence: TGCAGCGTTGTCCTCCAGGACTCCTACGAGCAGTACTTC.

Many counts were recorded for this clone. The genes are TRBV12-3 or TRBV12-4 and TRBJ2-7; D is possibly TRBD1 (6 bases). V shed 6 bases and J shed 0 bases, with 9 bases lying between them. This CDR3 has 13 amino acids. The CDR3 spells CASSLDSSYEQYF. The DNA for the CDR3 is TGTGCCAGCAGCCTGGACAGCTCCTACGAGCAGTACTTC.

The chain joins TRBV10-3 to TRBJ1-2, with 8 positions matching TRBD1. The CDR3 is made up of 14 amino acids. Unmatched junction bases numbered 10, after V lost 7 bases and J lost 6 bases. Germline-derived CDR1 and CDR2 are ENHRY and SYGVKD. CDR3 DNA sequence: TGTGCCATCACCCCGGACAGGGACGGAAATGGCTACACCTTC. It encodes CAITPDRDGNGYTF.

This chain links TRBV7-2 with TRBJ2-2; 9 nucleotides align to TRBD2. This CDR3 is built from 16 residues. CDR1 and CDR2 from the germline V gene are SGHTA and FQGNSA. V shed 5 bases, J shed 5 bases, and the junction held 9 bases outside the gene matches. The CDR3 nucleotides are TGTGCCAGCAGCCTGACTAGCGGATGGGGTACCGGGGAGCTGTTTTTT. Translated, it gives CASSLTSGWGTGELFF.

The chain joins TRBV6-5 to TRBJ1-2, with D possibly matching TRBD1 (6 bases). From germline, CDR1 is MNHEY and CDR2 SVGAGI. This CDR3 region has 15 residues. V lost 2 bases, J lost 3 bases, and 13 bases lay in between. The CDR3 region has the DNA TGTGCCAGCAGTTACGCCCAACAGGGTTACTATGGCTACACCTTC. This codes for CASSYAQQGYYGYTF.

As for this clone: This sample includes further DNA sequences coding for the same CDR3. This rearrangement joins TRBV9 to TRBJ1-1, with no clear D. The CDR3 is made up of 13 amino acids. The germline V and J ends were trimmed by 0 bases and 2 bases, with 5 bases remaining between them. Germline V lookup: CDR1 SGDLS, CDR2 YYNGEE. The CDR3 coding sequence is TGTGCCAGCAGCGTAGACAGAAACACTGAAGCTTTCTTT. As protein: CASSVDRNTEAFF.

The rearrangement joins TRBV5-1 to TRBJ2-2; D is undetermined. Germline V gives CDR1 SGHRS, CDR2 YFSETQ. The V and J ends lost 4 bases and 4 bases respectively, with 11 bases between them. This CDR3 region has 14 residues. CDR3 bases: TGCGCCAGCAGCCTTCAAGCGTCCACCGGGGAGCTGTTTTTT. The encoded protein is CASSLQASTGELFF.

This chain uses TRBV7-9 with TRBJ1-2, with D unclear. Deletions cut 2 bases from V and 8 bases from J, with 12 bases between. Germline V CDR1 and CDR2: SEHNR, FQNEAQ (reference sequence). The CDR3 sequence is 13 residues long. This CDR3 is CASSLLGIGGYTF. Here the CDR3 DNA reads TGTGCCAGCAGCTTACTAGGGATCGGCGGCTACACCTTC. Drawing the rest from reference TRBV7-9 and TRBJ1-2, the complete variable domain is DTGVSQNPRHKITKRGQNVTFRCDPISEHNRLYWYRQTLGQGPEFLTYFQNEAQLEKSRLLSDRFSAERPKGSFSTLEIQRTEQGDSAMYLCASSLLGIGGYTFGSGTRLTVV.

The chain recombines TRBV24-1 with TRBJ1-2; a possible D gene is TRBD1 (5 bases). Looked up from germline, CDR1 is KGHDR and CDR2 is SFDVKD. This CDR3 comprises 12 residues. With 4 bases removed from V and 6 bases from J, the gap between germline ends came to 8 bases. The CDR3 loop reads CATSDRQHGYTF. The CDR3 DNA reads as TGTGCCACCAGTGACCGACAGCATGGCTACACCTTC.

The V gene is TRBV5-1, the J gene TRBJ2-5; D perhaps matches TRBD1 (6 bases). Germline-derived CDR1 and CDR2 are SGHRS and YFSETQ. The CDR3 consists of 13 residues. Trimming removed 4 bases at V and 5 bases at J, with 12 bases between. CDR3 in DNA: TGCGCCAGCAGCCGTGACAGGATGGAGACCCAGTACTTC. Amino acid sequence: CASSRDRMETQYF.

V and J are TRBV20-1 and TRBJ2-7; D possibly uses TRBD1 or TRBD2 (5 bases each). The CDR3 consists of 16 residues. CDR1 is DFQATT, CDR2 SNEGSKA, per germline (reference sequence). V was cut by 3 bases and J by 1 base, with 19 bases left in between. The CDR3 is CSASLRGRTSSYEQYF. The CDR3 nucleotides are TGCAGTGCTAGTCTCCGGGGCCGGACAAGTTCCTACGAGCAGTACTTC.

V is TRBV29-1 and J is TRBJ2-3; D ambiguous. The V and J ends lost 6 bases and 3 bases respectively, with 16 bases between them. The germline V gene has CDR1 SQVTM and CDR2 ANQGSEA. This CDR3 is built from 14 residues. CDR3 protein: CSVGWTDHTDTQYF. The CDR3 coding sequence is TGCAGCGTGGGGTGGACCGATCATACAGATACGCAGTATTTT.

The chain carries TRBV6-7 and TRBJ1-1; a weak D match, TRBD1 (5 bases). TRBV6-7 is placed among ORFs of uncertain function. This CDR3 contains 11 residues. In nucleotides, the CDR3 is TGTGCTTGCACCCGTTTGACAGAGGCTTTCTTT. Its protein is CACTRLTEAFF.

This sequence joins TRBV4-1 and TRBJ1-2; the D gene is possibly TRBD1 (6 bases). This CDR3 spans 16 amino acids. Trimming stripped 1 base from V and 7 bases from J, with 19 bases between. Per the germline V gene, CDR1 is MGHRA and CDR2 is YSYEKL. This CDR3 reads CASSQARVQGGRGYTF. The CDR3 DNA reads TGCGCCAGCAGCCAAGCAAGAGTACAGGGAGGACGTGGCTACACCTTC.

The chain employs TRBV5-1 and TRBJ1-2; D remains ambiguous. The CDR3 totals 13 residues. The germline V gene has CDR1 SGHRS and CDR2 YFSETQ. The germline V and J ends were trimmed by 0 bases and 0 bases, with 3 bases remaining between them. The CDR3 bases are TGCGCCAGCAGCTTGGAAGCTAACTATGGCTACACCTTC. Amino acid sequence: CASSLEANYGYTF.

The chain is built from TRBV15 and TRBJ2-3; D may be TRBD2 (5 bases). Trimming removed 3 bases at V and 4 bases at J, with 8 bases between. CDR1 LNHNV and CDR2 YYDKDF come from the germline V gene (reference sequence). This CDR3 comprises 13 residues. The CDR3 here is CATSSSGSDTQYF. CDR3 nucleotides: TGTGCCACCAGCAGTTCGGGATCAGATACGCAGTATTTT.

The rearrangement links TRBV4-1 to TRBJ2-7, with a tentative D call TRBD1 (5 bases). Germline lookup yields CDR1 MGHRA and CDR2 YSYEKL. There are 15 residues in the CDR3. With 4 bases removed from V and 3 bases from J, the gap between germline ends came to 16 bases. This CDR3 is CASSPFQGPVYEQYF. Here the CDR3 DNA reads TGCGCCAGCAGCCCCTTCCAGGGCCCTGTCTACGAGCAGTACTTC.

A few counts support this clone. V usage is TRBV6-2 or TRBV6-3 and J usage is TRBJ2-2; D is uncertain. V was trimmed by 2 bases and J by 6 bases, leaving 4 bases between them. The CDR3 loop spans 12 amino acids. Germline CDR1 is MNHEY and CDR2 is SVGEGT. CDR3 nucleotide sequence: TGTGCCAGCAGTTACACTTCCGGGGAGCTGTTTTTT. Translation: CASSYTSGELFF.

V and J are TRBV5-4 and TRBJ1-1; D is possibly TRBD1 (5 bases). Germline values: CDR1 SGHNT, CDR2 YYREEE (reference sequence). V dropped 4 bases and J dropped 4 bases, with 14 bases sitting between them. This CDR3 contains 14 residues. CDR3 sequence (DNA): TGTGCCAGCAGCCCAAGACAGAGAGGCACTGAAGCTTTCTTT. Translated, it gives CASSPRQRGTEAFF.

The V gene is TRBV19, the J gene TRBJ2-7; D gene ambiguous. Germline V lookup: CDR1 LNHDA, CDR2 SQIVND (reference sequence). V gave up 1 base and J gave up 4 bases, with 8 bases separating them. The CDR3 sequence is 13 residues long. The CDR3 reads CASSIADGYEQYF. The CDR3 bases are TGTGCCAGTAGTATAGCGGACGGATACGAGCAGTACTTC.

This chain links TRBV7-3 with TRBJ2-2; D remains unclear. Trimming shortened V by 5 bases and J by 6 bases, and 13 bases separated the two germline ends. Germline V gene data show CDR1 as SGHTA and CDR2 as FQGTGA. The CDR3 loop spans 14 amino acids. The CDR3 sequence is CASSLTPLAGELFF. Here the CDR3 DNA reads TGTGCCAGCAGCCTGACCCCGTTGGCCGGGGAGCTGTTTTTT.

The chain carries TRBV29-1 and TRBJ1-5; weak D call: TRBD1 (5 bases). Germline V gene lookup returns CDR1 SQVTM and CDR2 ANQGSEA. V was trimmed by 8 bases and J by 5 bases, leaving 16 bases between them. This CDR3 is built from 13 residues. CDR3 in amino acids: CSTREGRDQPQHF. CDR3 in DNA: TGCAGCACGCGGGAGGGGAGGGATCAGCCCCAGCATTTT.

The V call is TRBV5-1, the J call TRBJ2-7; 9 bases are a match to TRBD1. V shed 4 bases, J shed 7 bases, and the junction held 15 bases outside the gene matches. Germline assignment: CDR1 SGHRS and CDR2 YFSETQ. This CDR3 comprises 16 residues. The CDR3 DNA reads TGCGCCAGCAGCCCGTACCCCGGGACAGGGTCGGGGGAGCAGTACTTC. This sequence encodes CASSPYPGTGSGEQYF.

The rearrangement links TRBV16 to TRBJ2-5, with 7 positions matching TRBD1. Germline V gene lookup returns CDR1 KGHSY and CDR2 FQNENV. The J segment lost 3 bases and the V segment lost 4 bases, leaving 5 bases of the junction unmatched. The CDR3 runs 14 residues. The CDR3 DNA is TGTGCCAGCAGCCTCCGGGACAGAAAAGAGACCCAGTACTTC. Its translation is CASSLRDRKETQYF.

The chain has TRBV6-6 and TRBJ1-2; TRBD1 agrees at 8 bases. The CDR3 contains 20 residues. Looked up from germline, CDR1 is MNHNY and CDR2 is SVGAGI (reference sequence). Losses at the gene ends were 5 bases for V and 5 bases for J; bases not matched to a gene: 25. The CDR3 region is CASSPEAPGTGGILVYGYTF. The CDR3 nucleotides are TGTGCCAGCAGTCCCGAGGCCCCGGGGACAGGAGGGATATTGGTATATGGCTACACCTTC.

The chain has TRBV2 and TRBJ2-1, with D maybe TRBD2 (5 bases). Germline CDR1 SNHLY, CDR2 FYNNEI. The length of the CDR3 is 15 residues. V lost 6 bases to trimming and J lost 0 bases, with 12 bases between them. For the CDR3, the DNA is TGTGCCAGCAGCCTCGGGATTAGCTCCTACAATGAGCAGTTCTTC. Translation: CASSLGISSYNEQFF. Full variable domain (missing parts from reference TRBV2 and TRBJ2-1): EPEVTQTPSHQVTQMGQEVILRCVPISNHLYFYWYRQILGQKVEFLVSFYNNEISEKSEIFDDQFSVERPDGSNFTLKIRSTKLEDSAMYFCASSLGISSYNEQFFGPGTRLTVL.

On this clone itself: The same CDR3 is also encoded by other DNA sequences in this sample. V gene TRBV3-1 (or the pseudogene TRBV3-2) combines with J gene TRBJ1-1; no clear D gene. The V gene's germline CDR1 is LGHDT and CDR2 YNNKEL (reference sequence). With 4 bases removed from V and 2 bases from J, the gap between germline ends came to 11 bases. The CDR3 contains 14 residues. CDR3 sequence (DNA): TGTGCCAGCAGCCCTCGGACGGGTAACACTGAAGCTTTCTTT. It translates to CASSPRTGNTEAFF.

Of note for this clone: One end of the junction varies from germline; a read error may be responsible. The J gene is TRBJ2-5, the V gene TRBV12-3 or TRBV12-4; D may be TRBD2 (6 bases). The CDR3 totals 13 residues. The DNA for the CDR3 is TGTGCCAGCAGTGTCGGGACTGGGGGGATTCAGAACTTC. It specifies CASSVGTGGIQNF.